This T cell receptor beta chain was sequenced during a study of blood T cell repertoires in COVID-19. About the study: The samples span acute and convalescent COVID-19 from the United States, Italy and Spain. Sources were T cells, B-cell-depleted T cells, or PBMCs; the material itself was cDNA or gDNA.

Germline loops: CDR1 MNHEY, CDR2 SMNVEV (reference sequence). The CDR3 runs 12 residues. V dropped 7 bases and J dropped 1 base, with 7 bases sitting between them. Original methodology: Reference gene primer amplification in the assay estimated nucleated cell counts. The protocol was immunoSEQ multiplex PCR, while the TCRdb copy is restricted to in-frame clones and leaves out a portion. V and J calls and clone size come straight from that table; D and trimming were deduced from the DNA. The table shows more than 85,000 clones, with roughly nine tenths occurring only once. Specimen: peripheral blood. The origin of this receptor is a man aged 60 to 75 with acute or convalescent COVID-19. This sequence joins TRBV27 and TRBJ1-1; D might be TRBD1 (6 bases). CDR3 nucleotide sequence: TGTGCCAGCAAGGACAGGAACACTGAAGCTTTCTTT. It translates to CASKDRNTEAFF.